This entry is about one T cell receptor (beta chain). Its target is not known. Per germline, CDR1 MNHNS and CDR2 SASEGT. There are 15 residues in the CDR3. V lost 5 bases and J lost 7; bases outside the gene matches: 9. With 60 Vbeta and 13 Jbeta primers, the PCR was carried out. Sequencing used immunoSEQ multiplex PCR; TCRdb keeps in-frame clones, though not all of them. This table holds fewer than 250,000 clones, more than 65% found once. The sample belongs to a study of cytomegalovirus exposure and HLA in healthy donors. Study-level background: Earlier work reported 95 million to 130 million unique TCR beta sequences from about 180 million T cells. Most genotyped donors, around 78% of 300 to 400, had Caucasian-associated genetic ancestry.

Overall study results and limits: Productive rates of about 87% or about 30% were seen for most TCR beta V segments in an earlier analysis.

The TCR comes from a young man in good health and CMV-seronegative. The rearrangement uses TRBV6-1 and TRBJ1-1; TRBD1 matches 11 bases. Sequencing input: PBMCs. The CDR3 reads CASSLRTGGKVEAFF. The CDR3 region has the DNA TGTGCCAGCAGTCTCCGGACAGGGGGCAAGGTTGAAGCTTTCTTT.